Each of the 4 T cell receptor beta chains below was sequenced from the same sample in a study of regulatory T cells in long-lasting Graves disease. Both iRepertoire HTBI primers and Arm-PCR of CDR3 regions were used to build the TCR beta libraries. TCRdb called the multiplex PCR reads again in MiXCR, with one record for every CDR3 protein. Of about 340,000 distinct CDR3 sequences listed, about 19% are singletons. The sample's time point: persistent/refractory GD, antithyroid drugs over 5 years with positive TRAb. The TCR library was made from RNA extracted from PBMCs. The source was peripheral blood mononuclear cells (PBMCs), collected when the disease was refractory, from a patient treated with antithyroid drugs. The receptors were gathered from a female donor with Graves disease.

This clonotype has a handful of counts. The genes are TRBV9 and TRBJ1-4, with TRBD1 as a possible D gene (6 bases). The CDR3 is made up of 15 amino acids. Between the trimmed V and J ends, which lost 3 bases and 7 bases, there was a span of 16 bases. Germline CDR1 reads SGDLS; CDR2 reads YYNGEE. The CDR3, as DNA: TGTGCCAGCAGCGCATCACAGGGTTTGCGTGAAAAACTGTTTTTT. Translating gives CASSASQGLREKLFF.

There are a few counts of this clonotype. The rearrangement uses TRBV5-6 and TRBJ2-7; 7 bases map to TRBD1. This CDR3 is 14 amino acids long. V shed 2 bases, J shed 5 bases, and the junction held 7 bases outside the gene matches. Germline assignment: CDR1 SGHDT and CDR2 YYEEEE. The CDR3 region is CASSFQQGNHEQYF. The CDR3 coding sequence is TGTGCCAGCAGCTTCCAACAGGGGAACCACGAGCAGTACTTC.

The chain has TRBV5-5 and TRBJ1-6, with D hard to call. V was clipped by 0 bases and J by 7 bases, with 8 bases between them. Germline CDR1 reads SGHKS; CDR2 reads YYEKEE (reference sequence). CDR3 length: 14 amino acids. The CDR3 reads CASSLEGKNSPLHF. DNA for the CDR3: TGTGCCAGCAGCTTGGAGGGCAAGAATTCACCCCTCCACTTT.

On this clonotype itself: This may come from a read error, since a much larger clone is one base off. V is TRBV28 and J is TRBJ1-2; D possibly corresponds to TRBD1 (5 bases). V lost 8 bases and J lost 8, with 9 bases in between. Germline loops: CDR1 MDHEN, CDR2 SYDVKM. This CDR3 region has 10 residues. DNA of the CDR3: TGTGCCAGCGGGGACGAGGGCTACACCTTC. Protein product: CASGDEGYTF.